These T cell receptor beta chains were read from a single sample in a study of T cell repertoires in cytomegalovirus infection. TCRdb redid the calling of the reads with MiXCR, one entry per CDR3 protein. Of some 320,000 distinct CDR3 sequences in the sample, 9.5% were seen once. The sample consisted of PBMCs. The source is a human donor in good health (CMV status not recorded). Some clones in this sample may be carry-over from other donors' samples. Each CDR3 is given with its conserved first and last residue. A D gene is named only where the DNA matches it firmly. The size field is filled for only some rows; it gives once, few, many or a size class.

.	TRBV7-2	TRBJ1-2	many	TGTGCCAGCAGCTTAGGAGTTAACTATGGCTACACCTTC	CASSLGVNYGYTF
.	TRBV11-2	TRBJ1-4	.	TGTGCCAGCAGCTTAGACCTCAGCACTAGCCAAAAACTGTTTTTT	CASSLDLSTSQKLFF
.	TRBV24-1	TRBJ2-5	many	TGTGCCACCAGTGATCCTGGGGAGACCCAGTACTTC	CATSDPGETQYF
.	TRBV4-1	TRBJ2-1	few	TGTGCCAGCAGCCAAGAGGGGTATGGGCAGTTCTTC	CASSQEGYGQFF
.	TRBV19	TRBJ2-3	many	TGTGCCACACTCCACAGAGGCCGCACAGATACGCAGTATTTT	CATLHRGRTDTQYF
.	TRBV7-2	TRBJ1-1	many	TGTGCCAGCAGCCAAATGGCAGTCACTGAAGCTTTCTTT	CASSQMAVTEAFF
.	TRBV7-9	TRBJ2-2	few	TGTGCCAGCAGCTTTGGGTTCACCGGGGAGCTGTTTTTT	CASSFGFTGELFF
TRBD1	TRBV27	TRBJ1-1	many	TGTGCCAGCAGTTTAGGGACAGGTACCCAAGGAGCTTTCTTT	CASSLGTGTQGAFF
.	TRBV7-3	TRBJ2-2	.	TGTGCCAGCAGCTTAGCGTGGAATTCCGGGGAGCTGTTTTTT	CASSLAWNSGELFF
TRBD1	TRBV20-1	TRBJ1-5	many	TGCAGTGCTTCCGGACAGGGTGTTAGTCAGCCCCAGCATTTT	CSASGQGVSQPQHF
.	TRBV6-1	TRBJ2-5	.	TGTGCCAGCAGTGAGAGACCGAACCAAGAGGCCCAGTACTTC	CASSERPNQEAQYF
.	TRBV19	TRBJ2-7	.	TGTGCCAGTAGTATTTCGGACCACATTCACGAGCAGTACTTC	CASSISDHIHEQYF
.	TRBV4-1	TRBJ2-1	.	TGCGCCAGCAGCCGCGGCCGGGGATCCGAACAGTTCTTC	CASSRGRGSEQFF
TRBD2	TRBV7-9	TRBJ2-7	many	TGTGCCAGCACCCCTGCGGGGGGCTACGAGCAGTACTTC	CASTPAGGYEQYF